A selection of T cell receptor beta chains follows, all from one sample in a study of monozygotic twins with inflammatory bowel disease. With the 5' RACE reads reprocessed, TCRdb shows one record per CDR3 protein and no DNA. This listing includes more than 85,000 distinct CDR3 sequences. The material sequenced was blood. The receptors originated from a human donor with ulcerative colitis or Crohn's disease, or a healthy co-twin of an affected twin (not recorded which). Both conserved end residues are part of each CDR3.

v_gene	j_gene	CDR3aa
TRBV9	TRBJ2-3	CASSVDPGGRTDTQYF
TRBV7-9	TRBJ2-5	CASSLQGLQTQYF
TRBV28	TRBJ2-2	CASSGPQDSNTGELFF
TRBV29-1	TRBJ2-3	CSVEGSAATSTDTQYF
TRBV5-5	TRBJ2-2	CASSQGLAGRELFF
TRBV7-2	TRBJ2-1	CASSFWGIIEQFF
TRBV4-1	TRBJ1-5	CASSQDSYSNQPQHF
TRBV7-9	TRBJ1-1	CASSLDRTGRNTEAFF
TRBV7-9	TRBJ2-1	CASSYRLAGAYNEQFF
TRBV27	TRBJ2-7	CASTGDRVNYEQYF
TRBV5-1	TRBJ1-1	CASSPRGGANTEAFF
TRBV12-3/TRBV12-4	TRBJ2-7	CASSLPSYEQYF
TRBV7-9	TRBJ2-5	CASTLTGSEKTQYF
TRBV20-1	TRBJ2-5	CSASRGLETQYF
TRBV6-5	TRBJ1-6	CASSSGTTNSPLHF
TRBV7-9	TRBJ2-3	CASSLTGALTDTQYF
TRBV5-1	TRBJ2-7	CASSPDPPTEAYEQYF
TRBV19	TRBJ1-5	CASSTPGQKLIYSNQPQHF
TRBV12-5	TRBJ2-1	CASGLVQGTGFSYEQFF
TRBV18	TRBJ2-2	CASSGLTSAGELFF
TRBV19	TRBJ2-2	CASRGTGELFF
TRBV15	TRBJ2-7	CATSRGIGQIKDEQYF
TRBV5-1	TRBJ2-3	CASSFQPGDTQYF
TRBV10-3	TRBJ1-1	CAISDRGVNTEAFF
TRBV29-1	TRBJ2-1	CSGRTSGSWGEQFF
TRBV29-1	TRBJ1-1	CSVEVTGGESEAFF
TRBV15	TRBJ2-1	CATSRPGTSGRVSSYNEQFF
TRBV11-3	TRBJ2-1	CASSLEGDRSYNEQFF
TRBV28	TRBJ2-5	CASSRERGRQETQYF
TRBV4-1	TRBJ2-5	CASSRLIAGYQETQYF
TRBV20-1	TRBJ2-3	CSATTKRGGTDTQYF
TRBV12-3/TRBV12-4	TRBJ1-2	CASRDARTGQANYGYTF
TRBV7-9	TRBJ2-7	CASSLSGQFLSDEQYF
TRBV15	TRBJ2-3	CATSSGTSGPDTQYF
TRBV24-1	TRBJ2-1	CATSELAGNEQFF
TRBV20-1	TRBJ2-1	CSATDGRSDEQFF
TRBV5-1	TRBJ1-6	CASSPDRAPSPLHF
TRBV6-2/TRBV6-3	TRBJ1-2	CASRGGDPYGYTF
TRBV2	TRBJ1-2	CASSMEGGGYTF
TRBV2	TRBJ2-7	CASSEARAGGRYEQYF
TRBV20-1	TRBJ2-3	CSARDPTGRQFMGTQYF